These 11 T cell receptor beta chains were sequenced from one sample in a study of blood T cell repertoires in COVID-19. Data came from immunoSEQ multiplex PCR; TCRdb stores just in-frame clones and leaves some out. The sample shows around 160,000 clones, 81% of them seen only once. The sequenced sample was peripheral blood. These receptors came from a man aged 60 to 69 with active or convalescent COVID-19.

The chain links TRBV5-6 to TRBJ1-4; 11 bases line up with TRBD1. Germline-derived CDR1 and CDR2 are SGHDT and YYEEEE. The V gene end was trimmed by 4 bases and the J gene end by 7 bases; junction bases not matched to a gene: 6. The CDR3 consists of 15 residues. The CDR3 DNA follows: TGTGCCAGCAGCAGACCGGGACAGGGGGTTGAAAAACTGTTTTTT. Translated, it gives CASSRPGQGVEKLFF.

The rearrangement links TRBV27 to TRBJ2-7; D remains ambiguous. Germline-derived CDR1 and CDR2 are MNHEY and SMNVEV (reference sequence). CDR3 length: 15 residues. Trimming removed 3 bases from V and 0 bases from J, with 12 bases in between. The CDR3 is CASSFGGTTSYEQYF. The CDR3 DNA sequence: TGTGCCAGCAGTTTCGGCGGAACCACCTCCTACGAGCAGTACTTC.

CDR3 DNA sequence: TGTGCCAGCAGTCAGGGGGGAGATGGCTCCTACGAGCAGTACTTC. It yields the protein CASSQGGDGSYEQYF. The chain joins TRBV28 to TRBJ2-7; perhaps TRBD1 as D (7 bases). CDR1 and CDR2 (germline): MDHEN, SYDVKM. Between the trimmed V and J ends, which lost 5 bases and 0 bases, there was a span of 14 bases. CDR3 length: 15 amino acids.

The gene calls are TRBV14 and TRBJ2-7; 10 nucleotides line up with TRBD2. The CDR3 is 15 residues long. Germline V CDR1 and CDR2: SGHDN, FVKESK. V trimming: 4 bases; J trimming: 5 bases; junction bases outside the gene matches: 8. CDR3 amino acids: CASSPPSGSIHEQYF. As DNA, the CDR3 is TGTGCCAGCAGCCCCCCTAGCGGGAGTATCCACGAGCAGTACTTC.

The V gene is TRBV10-3, the J gene TRBJ2-7, with D tentatively TRBD1 (5 bases). There are 17 residues in the CDR3. Germline V gene data show CDR1 as ENHRY and CDR2 as SYGVKD. Trimming shortened V by 0 bases and J by 5 bases, and 20 bases separated the two germline ends. CDR3 nucleotide sequence: TGTGCCATCAGTGAGTCAGCTTTGGCGCAGGGTTCCCACGAGCAGTACTTC. Its translation: CAISESALAQGSHEQYF.

This clone was observed once. V gene TRBV29-1 combines with J gene TRBJ1-1, with 8 positions matching TRBD1. The CDR3 has 14 amino acids. Trimming at V came to 4 bases and at J to 3 bases, leaving 7 bases not matched to a gene. CDR1 is SQVTM and CDR2 is ANQGSEA in the germline V gene. The DNA of the CDR3 is TGCAGCGTTGTCAGGGGGCTAACGGACACTGAAGCTTTCTTT. Protein sequence: CSVVRGLTDTEAFF.

This clone came up once. The CDR3, as DNA: TGTGCCAGCAGGCGACAGGGGGCTAGAAGCGTGCAGTACTTC. Translation: CASRRQGARSVQYF. This chain joins TRBV6-5 and TRBJ2-7; 10 bases line up with TRBD1. The CDR3 consists of 14 residues. J lost 9 bases, V lost 6 bases, and 11 bases had no gene match. Germline V gene data show CDR1 as MNHEY and CDR2 as SVGAGI.

V usage is TRBV11-2 and J usage is TRBJ2-3; TRBD2 agrees at 9 bases. The CDR3 totals 16 residues. With 3 bases clipped from V and 2 bases from J, the junction kept 6 bases outside the gene matches. CDR1 and CDR2 (germline): SGHAT, FQNNGV. CDR3 nucleotide sequence: TGTGCCAGCAGCTTCGGGGCTAGCGGGGTCACAGATACGCAGTATTTT. Protein: CASSFGASGVTDTQYF.

The chain couples TRBV28 to TRBJ1-2, with 9 bases lining up with TRBD1. The CDR3 spans 15 residues. Trimming removed 3 bases from V and 8 bases from J; junction bases left unmatched: 10. CDR1 and CDR2 from the germline V gene are MDHEN and SYDVKM. CDR3 DNA: TGTGCCAGCAGTTTGTCCGGGACAGGGCTTTACGGCTACACCTTC. Translation: CASSLSGTGLYGYTF.

The rearrangement joins TRBV3-1 (or the pseudogene TRBV3-2) to TRBJ2-7; D remains unclear. The CDR3 length is 12 residues. Germline V gene lookup returns CDR1 LGHDT and CDR2 YNNKEL (reference sequence). V was pared by 3 bases and J by 4 bases, with 7 bases between. The CDR3 bases are TGTGCCAGCAGCCACGCCGGTTACGAGCAGTACTTC. Protein: CASSHAGYEQYF.

V usage is TRBV11-2 and J usage is TRBJ2-2; TRBD1 agrees at 8 bases. The CDR3 extends over 15 amino acids. The ends lost 6 bases at V and 4 bases at J; junction bases unmatched: 7. Per the germline V gene, CDR1 is SGHAT and CDR2 is FQNNGV. The CDR3 DNA follows: TGTGCCAGCAGTCAGGGGGCGAGTTTCACCGGGGAGCTGTTTTTT. It encodes CASSQGASFTGELFF.